The present TCR beta chain was sequenced within a study of blood T cell repertoires in COVID-19 (TCRdb year 2020). About the full investigation: The collaborator samples originated in the United States, Italy and Spain and spanned the acute and convalescent phases of COVID-19. The material from the prospective study consisted of cDNA or gDNA derived from T cells, B-cell-depleted T cells, or PBMCs. Nearly every sample came with metadata listing a de-identified subject ID, COVID-19 status, age in years and sex. The samples were drawn from two sources: the first 160 participants of the ongoing ImmuneRACE study, and 950 to 1,500 subjects contributed by 6 global collaborators. Where available, HLA class I and class II types were taken from metadata supplied by the sample provider and were not determined by assay-based typing. A freely available public database, intended as a resource for researchers studying the immune response to SARS-CoV-2, is where the repertoires were released. Subjects who had been exposed to COVID-19, were actively infected with it, or had recovered from it provided the deeply sampled blood TCRbeta repertoires that made up the dataset.

The research as a whole found: The quantity of clinical and demographic metadata differed by source and by participant and was supplied without curation.

Note on this clone: Its antigen remains unidentified. Qualities for individual bases were not recorded, and no much larger clone is one base off.

The germline V gene yields MNHEY for CDR1 and SVGEGT for CDR2. The CDR3 contains 12 residues, cysteine and phenylalanine counted. The CDR3 DNA has 36 bases and is translated from base 1. The V and J ends are trimmed by 4 bases and 6 bases, leaving 8 bases between them. TCRbeta CDR3 regions were amplified from genomic DNA by means of the immunoSEQ Assay, a bias-controlled multiplex PCR. On the authors' methods: The number of nucleated cells in each sample was estimated from the amplification of reference gene primers within the assay. Sequence reads were collapsed and filtered to measure the absolute abundance of every unique TCRbeta CDR3 rearrangement. For each sample, productive Simpson clonality was calculated as the square root of Simpson's diversity index over productive rearrangements. TCRdb took over this immuneACCESS table, retaining in-frame rearrangements with V and J assigned. Such tables are incomplete; in checked studies, under half of the missing clones stem from an unresolved V gene, and the remainder is unexplained. V and J calls and clone size are copied from that table; D and trimming were computed from the DNA. Within this sample are approximately 130,000 clones, with approximately 87% of them counted one time only. About 3.9% of the sample goes to the ten largest clones.

The collaborating institutions used their own protocols to collect whole blood in K2EDTA tubes. Collaborator samples were shipped for TCRbeta analysis as frozen whole blood, isolated PBMCs, or DNA extracted from either sample type. The chain uses TRBV6-2 or TRBV6-3 and TRBJ2-3; a confident D gene designation cannot be given. This receptor was taken from a man between 60 and 70 years old with acute or convalescent COVID-19. Material: peripheral blood. The CDR3 region reads CASSFSADTQYF. The bases read TGTGCCAGCAGTTTTTCTGCGGATACGCAGTATTTT.